This is a list of T cell receptor beta chains from one sample in a study of early stage breast cancer tumors. Here immunoSEQ multiplex PCR was the method, and the copy in TCRdb shows in-frame clones only, minus some. Of about 70,000 clones in the sample, 65% to 85% are singletons; the top ten hold about 4.8%. Input material: blood. Every receptor here comes from a person aged 40 to 50 with breast cancer. Both conserved end residues are part of each CDR3. Each record gives: V gene, clone size, D gene, J gene, CDR3 DNA, CDR3 protein. D genes are given only for firm matches. Clone size, where shown, is once, few, many, or a class for clones that have expanded.

TRBV6-5	few	.	TRBJ1-5	TGTGCCAGCAAGAAAGGACAGTTCAATCAGCCCCAGCATTTT	CASKKGQFNQPQHF
TRBV6-1	few	.	TRBJ1-5	TGTGCCAGCAGTGAAGCGGGAGGGGTTAGGAGCAATCAGCCCCAGCATTTT	CASSEAGGVRSNQPQHF
TRBV30	.	.	TRBJ1-2	TGTGCCTGGGACTTAGCTTCGGACTATGGCTACACCTTC	CAWDLASDYGYTF
TRBV9	.	TRBD2	TRBJ2-4	TGTGCCAGCCCCCTGACTAGCGGGAGTCGAGGGGCCAAAAACATTCAGTACTTC	CASPLTSGSRGAKNIQYF
TRBV28	once	.	TRBJ1-5	TGTGCCAGCAGCGCCTGGGGGGGGCGGCATTTT	CASSAWGGRHF
TRBV28	once	TRBD2	TRBJ2-1	TGTGCCAGCAGGGAATGGACTAGCGGGAGTGATGAGCAGTTCTTC	CASREWTSGSDEQFF
TRBV7-3	.	TRBD2	TRBJ2-1	TGTGCCAGCAGCGCGGGACTAGCGGTCAATGAGCAGTTCTTC	CASSAGLAVNEQFF
TRBV27	.	TRBD1	TRBJ2-3	TGTGCCAGCAGTTTAGTGGGGGGGACAGGGGGCACAGATACGCAGTATTTT	CASSLVGGTGGTDTQYF
TRBV11-2	.	.	TRBJ2-5	TGTGCCAGCAGCTTAAAGAGGGGGAGCGGAGAGACCCAGTACTTC	CASSLKRGSGETQYF
TRBV19	few	.	TRBJ1-1	TGTGCCAGTAGTATAGACGGACAGATGAACACTGAAGCTTTCTTT	CASSIDGQMNTEAFF
TRBV18	.	.	TRBJ2-5	TGTGCCAGCTCACCAATCTTACAAGAGACCCAGTACTTC	CASSPILQETQYF
TRBV4-2	.	TRBD1	TRBJ2-3	TGTGCCAGCAGCCAAGATGACAGGGGGAGGGATACGCAGTATTTT	CASSQDDRGRDTQYF
TRBV11-1	.	TRBD2	TRBJ2-7	TGTGCCAGCAGCTCTCCTAGCGGAATCCCCTCCTACGAGCAGTACTTC	CASSSPSGIPSYEQYF
TRBV4-1	.	TRBD1	TRBJ1-1	TGCGCCAGCAGCCAGCTCAGGGGGGGGTCTGGAGCTTTCTTT	CASSQLRGGSGAFF
TRBV10-3	.	.	TRBJ2-6	TGTGCCATCATGGAAGATACTGGGGCCAACGTCCTGACTTTC	CAIMEDTGANVLTF
TRBV13	.	TRBD1	TRBJ2-3	TGTGCCAGCAGCGCCGGGACAGGGAGGGGAGATACGCAGTATTTT	CASSAGTGRGDTQYF
TRBV27	.	.	TRBJ2-3	TGCGCCAGCGCAGGGATCATTAGCACAGATACGCAGTATTTT	CASAGIISTDTQYF
TRBV18	.	TRBD2	TRBJ2-1	TGTGCCAGCTCAAGCTTACTAGCGGGAGGCGGGAATGAGCAGTTCTTC	CASSSLLAGGGNEQFF
TRBV7-3	.	.	TRBJ2-6	TGTGCCAGCAGCTTAGAGGTCTCTGGGGCCAACGTCCTGACTTTC	CASSLEVSGANVLTF
TRBV7-3	.	.	TRBJ2-2	TGTGCCAGCAGCCCGAGTGGGCAGGGCACCGGGGAGCTGTTTTTT	CASSPSGQGTGELFF
TRBV5-4	.	TRBD2	TRBJ2-3	TGTGCCAGCAGCGGGGGAGGGACTAGCACAGATACGCAGTATTTT	CASSGGGTSTDTQYF
TRBV30	.	.	TRBJ1-3	TGTGCCCGACGGACGGCCTCTGGAAACACCATATATTTT	CARRTASGNTIYF
TRBV4-1	.	.	TRBJ1-1	TGCGCCAGCAGCCACTCCGGTGAACAGCCTGAAGCTTTCTTT	CASSHSGEQPEAFF
TRBV10-3	.	.	TRBJ2-7	TGTGCCACCAATCCTTCCCCCGGGACCGACTCCTACGAGCAGTACTTC	CATNPSPGTDSYEQYF
TRBV6-4	once	.	TRBJ2-2	TGTGCCAGCAGCGCGACTAGTGGGGACGGGGAGCTGTTTTTT	CASSATSGDGELFF
TRBV28	.	.	TRBJ1-4	TGTGCCAGCAGTCCTTTTAATGTGAATGAAAAACTGTTTTTT	CASSPFNVNEKLFF
TRBV2	.	.	TRBJ1-5	TGTGCCAGCAGTGCGGGTCCCGGAAGGGAGAAAGATCAGCCCCAGCATTTT	CASSAGPGREKDQPQHF
TRBV19	.	.	TRBJ1-1	TGTGCCAGTATAGACAGCCAGGGGACTGAAGCTTTCTTT	CASIDSQGTEAFF
TRBV28	few	TRBD2	TRBJ2-4	TGTGCCAGCAGTACAACATGGACTAGTTCGGGCATTCAGTACTTC	CASSTTWTSSGIQYF
TRBV18	few	.	TRBJ1-1	TGTGCCAGCTCAAGGGTCCCCGGGGGCACTGAAGCTTTCTTT	CASSRVPGGTEAFF
TRBV11-2	.	.	TRBJ2-3	TGTGCCAGCAGCCCCCCCGTCACAGATACGCAGTATTTT	CASSPPVTDTQYF
TRBV6-1	.	.	TRBJ2-5	TGTGCCAGCAGTGAACTATCAGGGAATCAGGGGACCCAGTACTTC	CASSELSGNQGTQYF
TRBV29-1	.	.	TRBJ2-2	TGCAGCGGCCGAATCCAATACACCGGGGAGCTGTTTTTT	CSGRIQYTGELFF
TRBV30	.	.	TRBJ2-5	TGTGCCTGGAGCGTAACGGGGGTCGTTCAGAGGACCCAGTACTTC	CAWSVTGVVQRTQYF
TRBV14	few	TRBD2	TRBJ2-7	TGTGCCAGCAGCCAGCGACTAGCGGGATCCTACGAGCAGTACTTC	CASSQRLAGSYEQYF
TRBV27	.	TRBD2	TRBJ2-1	TGTGCCAGCAGTTTGCTTCCGGGACTAGCGTTAAGCTCCTACAATGAGCAGTTCTTC	CASSLLPGLALSSYNEQFF
TRBV27	.	TRBD1	TRBJ1-2	TGTGCCAGCAGTGACGGACAGGAGATACATGGCTACACCTTC	CASSDGQEIHGYTF